Each of the 27 T cell receptor beta chains below was sequenced from the same sample in a study of blood T cell repertoires in COVID-19. The method was immunoSEQ multiplex PCR; TCRdb's version includes in-frame clones alone and lacks a portion of them. This table has 45,000 to 60,000 clones, around 82% appearing once. The sample consisted of peripheral blood. The receptors derive from an elderly woman with acute or convalescent COVID-19.

The chain joins TRBV19 to TRBJ1-4; the D gene is possibly TRBD1 (5 bases). The CDR3 length is 15 residues. V lost 7 bases and J 7 bases, leaving 19 bases between the germline ends. Germline V gene lookup returns CDR1 LNHDA and CDR2 SQIVND (reference sequence). The CDR3 DNA reads TGTGCCAGTATGGCCGGGCAGGGATTTGTTGAAAAACTGTTTTTT. This sequence encodes CASMAGQGFVEKLFF.

J is TRBJ2-3 and V is TRBV6-5; 10 bases are shared with TRBD1. Germline lookup yields CDR1 MNHEY and CDR2 SVGAGI. The CDR3 covers 15 residues. With V trimmed by 8 bases and J by 2 bases, 7 bases remained unmatched. CDR3 in amino acids: CASGKGQGDTDTQYF. The CDR3 coding sequence is TGTGCCAGCGGAAAAGGACAGGGGGACACAGATACGCAGTATTTT.

This clone occurred once. The V gene is TRBV27, the J gene TRBJ1-1; no clear D. There are 13 residues in the CDR3. V gave up 3 bases and J gave up 2 bases, with 7 bases separating them. Germline CDR1 reads MNHEY; CDR2 reads SMNVEV (reference sequence). CDR3: CASSFRGNTEAFF. CDR3 coding DNA: TGTGCCAGCAGTTTTCGGGGAAACACTGAAGCTTTCTTT.

The chain combines TRBV18 with TRBJ2-7; 9 bases line up with TRBD1. The CDR3 length is 14 residues. From germline, CDR1 is KGHSH and CDR2 LQKENI. The trim removed 6 bases at V and 5 bases at J, leaving 8 bases unmatched. CDR3 nucleotide sequence: TGTGCCAGCTCGGGGACAGGGTTCGACAACGAGCAGTACTTC. It encodes CASSGTGFDNEQYF.

The chain carries TRBV7-8 and TRBJ1-4; 7 nucleotides agree with TRBD1. This CDR3 is built from 17 residues. Per the germline V gene, CDR1 is SGHVS and CDR2 is FQNEAQ. The ends lost 4 bases at V and 1 base at J; junction bases unmatched: 9. The CDR3 region is CASSYILNRGTNEKLFF. The CDR3, as DNA: TGTGCCAGCAGCTACATACTAAACAGGGGAACTAATGAAAAACTGTTTTTT.

The chain employs TRBV6-1 and TRBJ2-5, with 7 bases that match TRBD1. Per the germline V gene, CDR1 is MNHNS and CDR2 is SASEGT. Germline trimming cut 6 bases from V and 2 bases from J; bases unmatched to any gene: 6. The CDR3 contains 14 residues. This CDR3 reads CASSQQGQQETQYF. Here the CDR3 DNA reads TGTGCCAGCAGCCAACAGGGACAGCAAGAGACCCAGTACTTC.

V and J are TRBV5-8 and TRBJ1-6; D perhaps matches TRBD1 (5 bases). V lost 5 bases, J lost 2 bases, and 17 bases lay in between. The CDR3 consists of 17 residues. Germline V gene sequence: CDR1 SGHTS, CDR2 YDEGEE. CDR3 loop: CASSSGDGFAYNSPLHF. The CDR3, as DNA: TGTGCCAGCAGTTCGGGGGATGGGTTCGCCTATAATTCACCCCTCCACTTT.

This chain connects TRBV14 to TRBJ2-1; 9 nucleotides line up with TRBD2. The CDR3 runs to 16 residues. The V gene end was trimmed by 4 bases and the J gene end by 7 bases; junction bases not matched to a gene: 11. The germline V gene has CDR1 SGHDN and CDR2 FVKESK. The DNA for the CDR3 is TGTGCCAGCAGCCGGGGGTGGACTAGCGATAGGAATGAGCAGTTCTTC. Its protein is CASSRGWTSDRNEQFF.

The V gene is TRBV5-5, the J gene TRBJ2-2; 14 bases match TRBD2. The V and J ends lost 4 bases and 6 bases, in that order; junction bases with no gene match: 5. The CDR3 loop spans 16 amino acids. Germline loops: CDR1 SGHKS, CDR2 YYEKEE (reference sequence). CDR3 bases: TGTGCCAGCAGCCAGGGACTAGCGGGAGTACCCGGGGAGCTGTTTTTT. This encodes CASSQGLAGVPGELFF. Complete variable domain (other parts from reference TRBV5-5 and TRBJ2-2): DAGVTQSPTHLIKTRGQQVTLRCSPISGHKSVSWYQQVLGQGPQFIFQYYEKEERGRGNFPDRFSARQFPNYSSELNVNALLLGDSALYLCASSQGLAGVPGELFFGEGSRLTVL.

The chain carries TRBV28 and TRBJ2-3; maybe TRBD1 (6 bases). Germline values: CDR1 MDHEN, CDR2 SYDVKM. The V and J ends lost 1 base and 11 bases respectively, with 13 bases between them. The CDR3 is 13 amino acids. The CDR3 region is CASSLSEGVKQYF. The CDR3 DNA follows: TGTGCCAGCAGTTTATCTGAGGGGGTGAAGCAGTATTTT.

The chain employs TRBV5-4 and TRBJ2-2; TRBD2 is a possible D gene (5 bases). Trimming pared 5 bases from V and 1 base from J, leaving 9 bases between. CDR3 length: 14 amino acids. Germline V gene data show CDR1 as SGHNT and CDR2 as YYREEE (reference sequence). The CDR3 here is CASSSSGNTGELFF. CDR3 bases: TGTGCCAGCAGTTCGAGCGGGAACACCGGGGAGCTGTTTTTT.

The genes are TRBV15 and TRBJ2-1, with 9 bases that match TRBD2. V lost 0 bases to trimming and J lost 8 bases; unmatched junction nucleotides: 11. This CDR3 spans 17 amino acids. Looked up from germline, CDR1 is LNHNV and CDR2 is YYDKDF (reference sequence). The CDR3 region has the DNA TGTGCCACCAGCAGAGAAGCCAGCGGGGGGATTATCGATGAGCAGTTCTTC. Encoded protein: CATSREASGGIIDEQFF.

Only one count was recorded for this clone. V is TRBV2 and J is TRBJ2-7; TRBD1 might be the D (6 bases). Trimming took 8 bases from V and 3 from J, leaving 8 bases between them. Germline V gene sequence: CDR1 SNHLY, CDR2 FYNNEI. The CDR3 runs 11 residues. This CDR3 reads CASADSYEQYF. CDR3 bases: TGTGCCAGCGCGGACAGCTACGAGCAGTACTTC. Looking up the rest from reference TRBV2 and TRBJ2-7 gives the full variable domain: EPEVTQTPSHQVTQMGQEVILRCVPISNHLYFYWYRQILGQKVEFLVSFYNNEISEKSEIFDDQFSVERPDGSNFTLKIRSTKLEDSAMYFCASADSYEQYFGPGTRLTVT.

V and J are TRBV15 and TRBJ2-5, with 10 bases matching TRBD1. The J segment lost 3 bases and the V segment lost 1 base, leaving 5 bases of the junction unmatched. The germline gives CDR1 LNHNV, CDR2 YYDKDF (reference sequence). This CDR3 comprises 16 residues. CDR3 region: CATSRVDGTGEETQYF. The CDR3 bases are TGTGCCACCAGCAGAGTGGATGGGACAGGGGAAGAGACCCAGTACTTC.

This sequence joins TRBV24-1 and TRBJ2-3, with a possible D match to TRBD2 (6 bases). Trimming left V 4 bases short and J 0 bases short, with 13 bases between. The CDR3 has 16 amino acids. Germline V gives CDR1 KGHDR, CDR2 SFDVKD. CDR3 protein: CATSEPSGLSTDTQYF. CDR3 nucleotides: TGTGCCACCAGTGAACCGAGCGGGCTTAGCACAGATACGCAGTATTTT.

The chain recombines TRBV18 with TRBJ1-3; 9 nucleotides align to TRBD1. The germline V gene encodes CDR1 KGHSH and CDR2 LQKENI. Trimming cost V 5 bases and J 2 bases; bases outside gene matches: 7. CDR3 length equals 16 residues. For the CDR3, the DNA is TGTGCCAGCTCATTCACCGGGACAGGGCCTGGAAACACCATATATTTT. Translated: CASSFTGTGPGNTIYF.

This clone was recorded a few times. V usage is TRBV3-1 (or the pseudogene TRBV3-2) and J usage is TRBJ2-3; 8 bases agree with TRBD1. CDR1 and CDR2 from the germline V gene are LGHDT and YNNKEL (reference sequence). This CDR3 spans 14 amino acids. Germline trimming cut 5 bases from V and 3 bases from J; bases unmatched to any gene: 4. The CDR3 nucleotides read TGTGCCAGCAGCAAGGACAGGGTTACAGATACGCAGTATTTT. Protein product: CASSKDRVTDTQYF.

The count of this clone is one. V gene TRBV19 combines with J gene TRBJ1-1; TRBD1 matches at 12 bases. This CDR3 has 14 amino acids. Trimming took 8 bases from V and 6 from J; bases not matched to a gene: 7. Germline CDR1 LNHDA, CDR2 SQIVND (reference sequence). The CDR3 loop reads CASASGQGASEAFF. CDR3 in DNA: TGTGCCAGTGCGTCGGGACAGGGGGCATCTGAAGCTTTCTTT.

Here the CDR3 reads CASRYRASGGAPNTQYF. The DNA for the CDR3 is TGTGCCAGCAGGTACAGGGCTAGCGGGGGGGCCCCGAATACGCAGTATTTT. The chain uses TRBV28 and TRBJ2-3; 12 positions agree with TRBD2. The length of the CDR3 is 17 residues. J gave up 7 bases and V 6 bases, and 14 bases lay outside the gene matches. Germline CDR1 reads MDHEN; CDR2 reads SYDVKM.

This clone turned up a few times. This rearrangement joins TRBV28 to TRBJ2-5; D might be TRBD2 (5 bases). Germline CDR1 reads MDHEN; CDR2 reads SYDVKM. This CDR3 region has 13 residues. V was cut by 2 bases and J by 5 bases, with 9 bases left in between. CDR3 sequence (DNA): TGTGCCAGCAGTTTACCTAGCACGGAGACCCAGTACTTC. This sequence encodes CASSLPSTETQYF.

The rearrangement joins TRBV5-1 to TRBJ2-1, with TRBD1 identical over 7 bases. Per germline, CDR1 SGHRS and CDR2 YFSETQ. The CDR3 totals 14 residues. J was trimmed by 5 bases and V by 6 bases; bases with no gene match: 8. CDR3 in amino acids: CASNSGRGNNEQFF. CDR3 coding DNA: TGCGCCAGCAATTCTGGCAGGGGGAACAATGAGCAGTTCTTC.

The CDR3 sequence: CASSPETPGGEQYF. For the CDR3, the DNA is TGCGCCAGCAGCCCTGAGACCCCCGGAGGCGAGCAGTACTTC. The chain carries TRBV5-1 and TRBJ2-7, with TRBD2 as a possible D gene (5 bases). V lost 4 bases, J lost 6 bases, and 17 bases lay in between. Germline lookup yields CDR1 SGHRS and CDR2 YFSETQ. The CDR3 loop spans 14 amino acids. Combining the CDR3 with reference TRBV5-1 and TRBJ2-7 gives the whole variable domain KAGVTQTPRYLIKTRGQQVTLSCSPISGHRSVSWYQQTPGQGLQFLFEYFSETQRNKGNFPGRFSGRQFSNSRSEMNVSTLELGDSALYLCASSPETPGGEQYFGPGTRLTVT.

The CDR3 sequence is CASSPLETEARAFF. CDR3 DNA sequence: TGTGCCAGCTCACCATTGGAGACAGAGGCCCGAGCTTTCTTT. The V and J genes are TRBV18 and TRBJ1-1; D might be TRBD1 (5 bases). Trimming left V 2 bases short and J 10 bases short, with 17 bases between. CDR3 length: 14 residues. The germline gives CDR1 KGHSH, CDR2 LQKENI.

The chain couples TRBV19 to TRBJ1-2; TRBD1 agrees at 9 bases. Unmatched junction bases numbered 13, after V lost 10 bases and J lost 4 bases. There are 15 residues in the CDR3. Germline loops: CDR1 LNHDA, CDR2 SQIVND (reference sequence). CDR3 residues: CATLERDREFYGYTF. The CDR3, as DNA: TGTGCCACTCTGGAGCGGGACAGGGAGTTCTATGGCTACACCTTC.

The rearrangement joins TRBV27 to TRBJ2-3; the D is unclear. Per germline, CDR1 MNHEY and CDR2 SMNVEV (reference sequence). This CDR3 contains 17 residues. Trimming took off 5 bases at V and 0 bases at J, with 18 bases between the two ends. The CDR3 DNA reads as TGTGCCAGCAGTCGCTCCAACTTCGAATCTAGCACAGATACGCAGTATTTT. It specifies CASSRSNFESSTDTQYF.

The rearrangement links TRBV7-8 to TRBJ2-1; 7 nucleotides match TRBD2. The germline V gene encodes CDR1 SGHVS and CDR2 FQNEAQ. CDR3 length equals 16 residues. The junction had 10 bases not matched to a gene; V was cut back by 5 bases and J by 3 bases. CDR3 nucleotides: TGTGCCAGCAGCCAGTCGACTAGCTCGGGCTACAATGAGCAGTTCTTC. Protein sequence: CASSQSTSSGYNEQFF.

The genes are TRBV25-1 and TRBJ1-2; maybe TRBD1 (5 bases). V was shortened by 1 base and J by 4 bases, with 13 bases between the two germline ends. Germline loops: CDR1 MGHDK, CDR2 SYGVNS. The CDR3 sequence is 15 residues long. The CDR3 region is CASSESLGLSYGYTF. The CDR3 DNA sequence: TGTGCCAGCAGTGAATCCCTGGGGCTTAGCTATGGCTACACCTTC.